This is a list of T cell receptor beta chains from one sample in a study of response to subunit inactivated influenza vaccine. TCRdb used MiXCR to reprocess the RT-PCR reads, holding one entry per CDR3 protein. The sample carries about 480,000 distinct CDR3 sequences, roughly 23% recorded once. The starting material was CD4+ T cells sorted from PBMCs, obtained 4 to 6 days after vaccination. The receptors were gathered from a man aged 45-60 years who received an inactivated influenza vaccine. CDR3s include the opening cysteine and the closing phenylalanine or tryptophan.

v_gene: TRBV9
j_gene: TRBJ2-1
CDR3aa: CASSGPSGGGYNEQFF

v_gene: TRBV6-5
j_gene: TRBJ1-1
CDR3aa: CASSYLTGEAFF

v_gene: TRBV6-2/TRBV6-3
j_gene: TRBJ2-6
CDR3aa: CASSGAGGISGANVLTF

v_gene: TRBV6-2/TRBV6-3
j_gene: TRBJ1-1
CDR3aa: CASSRVTGVTEAFF

v_gene: TRBV6-5
j_gene: TRBJ2-7
CDR3aa: CASSYIGTSYEQYF

v_gene: TRBV10-3
j_gene: TRBJ2-5
CDR3aa: CAISERQGAGETQYF

v_gene: TRBV5-4
j_gene: TRBJ2-5
CDR3aa: CASSKGTSLETQYF

v_gene: TRBV6-1
j_gene: TRBJ2-3
CDR3aa: CASSPSLSHTDTQYF

v_gene: TRBV12-3/TRBV12-4
j_gene: TRBJ1-4
CDR3aa: CASLPGTENEKLFF

v_gene: TRBV20-1
j_gene: TRBJ2-3
CDR3aa: CSATSRQRGGTDTQYF

v_gene: TRBV7-2
j_gene: TRBJ2-7
CDR3aa: CACSTGPSYEQYF

v_gene: TRBV7-2
j_gene: TRBJ2-1
CDR3aa: CASSLGPGMGNEQFF

v_gene: TRBV7-9
j_gene: TRBJ2-7
CDR3aa: CASSRNPGQSYEQYF

v_gene: TRBV24-1
j_gene: TRBJ2-2
CDR3aa: CATSNSWTGYTGELFF

v_gene: TRBV10-3
j_gene: TRBJ2-7
CDR3aa: CAISEGTSGYEQYF

v_gene: TRBV5-1
j_gene: TRBJ2-1
CDR3aa: CATRSSGVYNEQFF

v_gene: TRBV5-6
j_gene: TRBJ1-1
CDR3aa: CASSISLGAAFF